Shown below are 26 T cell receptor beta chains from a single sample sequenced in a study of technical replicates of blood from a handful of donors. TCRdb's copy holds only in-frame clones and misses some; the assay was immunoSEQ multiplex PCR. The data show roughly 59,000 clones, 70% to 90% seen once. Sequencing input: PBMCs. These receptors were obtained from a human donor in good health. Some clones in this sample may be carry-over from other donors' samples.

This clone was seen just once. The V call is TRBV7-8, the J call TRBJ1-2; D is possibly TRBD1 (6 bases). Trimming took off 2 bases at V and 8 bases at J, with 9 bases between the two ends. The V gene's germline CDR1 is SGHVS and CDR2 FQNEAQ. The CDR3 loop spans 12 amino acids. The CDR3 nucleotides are TGTGCCAGCAGCTTATCAGGGGTCGGCTACACCTTC. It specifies CASSLSGVGYTF.

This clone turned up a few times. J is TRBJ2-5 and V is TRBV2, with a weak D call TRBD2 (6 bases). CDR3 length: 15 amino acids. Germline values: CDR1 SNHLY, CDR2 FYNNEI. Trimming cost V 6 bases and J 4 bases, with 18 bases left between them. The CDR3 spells CASRGPLREGETQYF. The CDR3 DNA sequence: TGTGCCAGCAGGGGCCCCCTGCGGGAAGGAGAGACCCAGTACTTC.

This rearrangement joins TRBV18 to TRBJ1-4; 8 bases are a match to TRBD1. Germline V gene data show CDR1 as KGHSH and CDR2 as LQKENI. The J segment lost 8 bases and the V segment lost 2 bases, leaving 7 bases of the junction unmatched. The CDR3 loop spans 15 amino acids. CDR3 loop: CASSPSATGVEKLFF. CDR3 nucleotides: TGTGCCAGCTCACCATCCGCGACAGGGGTCGAAAAACTGTTTTTT. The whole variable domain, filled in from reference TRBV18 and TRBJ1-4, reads NAGVMQNPRHLVRRRGQEARLRCSPMKGHSHVYWYRQLPEEGLKFMVYLQKENIIDESGMPKERFSAEFPKEGPSILRIQQVVRGDSAAYFCASSPSATGVEKLFFGSGTQLSVL.

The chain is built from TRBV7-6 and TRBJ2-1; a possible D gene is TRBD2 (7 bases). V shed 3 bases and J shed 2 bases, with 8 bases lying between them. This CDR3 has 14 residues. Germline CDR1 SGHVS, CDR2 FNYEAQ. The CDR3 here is CASSFGGPYNEQFF. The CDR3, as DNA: TGTGCCAGCAGCTTCGGGGGGCCCTACAATGAGCAGTTCTTC.

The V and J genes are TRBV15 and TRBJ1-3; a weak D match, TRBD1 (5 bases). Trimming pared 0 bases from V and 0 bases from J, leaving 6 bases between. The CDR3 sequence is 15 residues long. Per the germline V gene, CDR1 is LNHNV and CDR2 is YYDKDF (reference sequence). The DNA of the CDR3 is TGTGCCACCAGCAGAGACAGGGTCTCTGGAAACACCATATATTTT. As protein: CATSRDRVSGNTIYF.

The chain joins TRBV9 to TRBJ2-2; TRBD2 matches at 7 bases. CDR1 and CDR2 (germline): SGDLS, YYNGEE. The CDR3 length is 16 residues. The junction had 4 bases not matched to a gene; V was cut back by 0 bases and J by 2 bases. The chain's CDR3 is CASSVGLAENTGELFF. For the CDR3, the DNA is TGTGCCAGCAGCGTAGGACTAGCAGAAAACACCGGGGAGCTGTTTTTT.

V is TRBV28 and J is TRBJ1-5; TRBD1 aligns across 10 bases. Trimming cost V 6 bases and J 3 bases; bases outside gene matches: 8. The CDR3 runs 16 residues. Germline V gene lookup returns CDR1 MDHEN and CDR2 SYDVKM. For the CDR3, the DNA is TGTGCCAGCAGCTCCACGGACAGGGGGAACAATCAGCCCCAGCATTTT. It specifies CASSSTDRGNNQPQHF.

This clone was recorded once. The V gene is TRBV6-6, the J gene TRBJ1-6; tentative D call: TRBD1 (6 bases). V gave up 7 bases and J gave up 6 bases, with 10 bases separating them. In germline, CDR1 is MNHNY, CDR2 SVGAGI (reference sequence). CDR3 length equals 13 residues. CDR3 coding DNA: TGTGCCAGCACCACAGGGCCTAATTCACCCCTCCACTTT. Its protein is CASTTGPNSPLHF.

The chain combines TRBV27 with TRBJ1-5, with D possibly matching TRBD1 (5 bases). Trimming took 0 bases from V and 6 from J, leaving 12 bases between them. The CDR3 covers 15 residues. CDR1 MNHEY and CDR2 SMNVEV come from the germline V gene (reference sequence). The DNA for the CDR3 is TGTGCCAGCAGTTTATCGTGGGGCTACCCTCAGCCCCAGCATTTT. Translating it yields CASSLSWGYPQPQHF.

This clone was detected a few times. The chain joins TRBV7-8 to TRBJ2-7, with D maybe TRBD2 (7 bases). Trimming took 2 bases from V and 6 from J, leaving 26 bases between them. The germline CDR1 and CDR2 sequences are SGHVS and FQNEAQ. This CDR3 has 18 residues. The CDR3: CASSLNTGTTGRGTEQYF. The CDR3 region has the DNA TGTGCCAGCAGCTTAAATACCGGGACCACGGGGAGGGGGACCGAGCAGTACTTC.

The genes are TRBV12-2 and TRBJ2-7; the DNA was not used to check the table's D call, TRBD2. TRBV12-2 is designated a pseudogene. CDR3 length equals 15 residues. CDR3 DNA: TGTGCAAGTCGCTTAGGGTTAGGAGTTTCCTACGAGCAGTACTTC. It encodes CASRLGLGVSYEQYF.

CDR3 in amino acids: CASSLFSGDSYNEQFF. Written as DNA, the CDR3 is TGTGCCAGCTCGCTCTTTAGCGGGGATTCCTACAATGAGCAGTTCTTC. The chain has TRBV18 and TRBJ2-1; 8 nucleotides line up with TRBD2. V shed 6 bases, J shed 1 base, and the junction held 8 bases outside the gene matches. The CDR3 spans 16 residues. CDR1 and CDR2 from the germline V gene are KGHSH and LQKENI.

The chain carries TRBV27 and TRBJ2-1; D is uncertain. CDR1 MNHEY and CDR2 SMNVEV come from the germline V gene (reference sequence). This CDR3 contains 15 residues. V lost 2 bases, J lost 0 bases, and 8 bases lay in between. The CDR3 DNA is TGTGCCAGCAGTTTAAGTGCGAGCTCCTACAATGAGCAGTTCTTC. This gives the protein CASSLSASSYNEQFF.

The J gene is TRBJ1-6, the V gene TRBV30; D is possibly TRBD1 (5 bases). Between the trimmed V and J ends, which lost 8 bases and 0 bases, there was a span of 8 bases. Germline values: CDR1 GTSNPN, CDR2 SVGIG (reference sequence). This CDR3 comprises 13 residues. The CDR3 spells CAGHNSYNSPLHF. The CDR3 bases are TGTGCCGGACACAACTCCTATAATTCACCCCTCCACTTT.

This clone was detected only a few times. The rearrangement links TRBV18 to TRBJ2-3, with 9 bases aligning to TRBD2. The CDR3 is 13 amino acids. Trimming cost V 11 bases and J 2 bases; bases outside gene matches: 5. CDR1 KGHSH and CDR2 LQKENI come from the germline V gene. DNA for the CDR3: TGTGCCGGCGCTAGCGGGGTCACAGATACGCAGTATTTT. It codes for CAGASGVTDTQYF.

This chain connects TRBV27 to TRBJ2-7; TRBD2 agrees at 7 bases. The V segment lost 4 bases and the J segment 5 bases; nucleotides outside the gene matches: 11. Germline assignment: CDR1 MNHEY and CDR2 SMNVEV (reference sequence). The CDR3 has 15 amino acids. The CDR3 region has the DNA TGTGCCAGCAGTTCCCATGAGTCGGGGGGACACGAGCAGTACTTC. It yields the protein CASSSHESGGHEQYF.

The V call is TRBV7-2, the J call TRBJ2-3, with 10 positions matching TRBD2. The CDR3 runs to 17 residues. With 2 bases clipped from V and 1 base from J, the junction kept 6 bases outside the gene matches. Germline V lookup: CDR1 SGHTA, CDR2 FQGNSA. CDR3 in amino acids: CASSLKAGGGGTDTQYF. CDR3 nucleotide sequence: TGTGCCAGCAGCTTAAAAGCGGGAGGGGGGGGCACAGATACGCAGTATTTT. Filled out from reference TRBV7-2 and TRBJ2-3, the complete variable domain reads GAGVSQSPSNKVTEKGKDVELRCDPISGHTALYWYRQSLGQGLEFLIYFQGNSAPDKSGLPSDRFSAERTGGSVSTLTIQRTQQEDSAVYLCASSLKAGGGGTDTQYFGPGTRLTVL.

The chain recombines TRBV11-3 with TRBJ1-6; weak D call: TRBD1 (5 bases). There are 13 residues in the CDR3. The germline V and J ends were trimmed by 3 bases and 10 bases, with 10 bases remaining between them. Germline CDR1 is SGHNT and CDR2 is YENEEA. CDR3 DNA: TGTGCCAGCAGCTTCGACAGAATATCACCCCTCCACTTT. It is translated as CASSFDRISPLHF.

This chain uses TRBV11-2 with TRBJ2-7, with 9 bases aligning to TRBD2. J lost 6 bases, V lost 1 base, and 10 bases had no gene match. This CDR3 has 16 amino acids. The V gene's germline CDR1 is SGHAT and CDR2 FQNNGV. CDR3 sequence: CASSLGSGGLGREQYF. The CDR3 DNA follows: TGTGCCAGCAGCTTAGGAAGCGGGGGGCTAGGACGCGAGCAGTACTTC.

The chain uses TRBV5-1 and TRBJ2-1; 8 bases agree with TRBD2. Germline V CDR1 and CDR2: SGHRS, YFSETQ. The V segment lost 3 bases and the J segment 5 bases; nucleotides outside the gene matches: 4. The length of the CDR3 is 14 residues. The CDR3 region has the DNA TGCGCCAGCAGCTCGGGGGGGCTCCACAATGAGCAGTTCTTC. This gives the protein CASSSGGLHNEQFF.

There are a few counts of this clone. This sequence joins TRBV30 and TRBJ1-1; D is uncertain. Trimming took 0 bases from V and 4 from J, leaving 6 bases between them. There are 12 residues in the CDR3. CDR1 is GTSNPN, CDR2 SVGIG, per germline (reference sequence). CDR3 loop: CAWSVLRTEAFF. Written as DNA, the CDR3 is TGTGCCTGGAGTGTACTCCGCACTGAAGCTTTCTTT.

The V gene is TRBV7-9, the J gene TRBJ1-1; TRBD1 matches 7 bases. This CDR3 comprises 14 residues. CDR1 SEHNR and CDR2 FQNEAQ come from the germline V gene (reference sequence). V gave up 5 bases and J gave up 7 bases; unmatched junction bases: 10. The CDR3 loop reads CASSPGQTFDEAFF. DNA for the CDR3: TGTGCCAGCAGCCCGGGACAGACCTTCGATGAAGCTTTCTTT.

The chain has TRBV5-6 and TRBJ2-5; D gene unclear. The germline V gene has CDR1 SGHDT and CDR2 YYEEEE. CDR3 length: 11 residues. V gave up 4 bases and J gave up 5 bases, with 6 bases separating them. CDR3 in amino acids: CASSLRETQYF. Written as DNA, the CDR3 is TGTGCCAGCAGCCTGCGCGAGACCCAGTACTTC. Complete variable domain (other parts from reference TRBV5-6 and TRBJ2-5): DAGVTQSPTHLIKTRGQQVTLRCSPKSGHDTVSWYQQALGQGPQFIFQYYEEEERQRGNFPDRFSGHQFPNYSSELNVNALLLGDSALYLCASSLRETQYFGPGTRLLVL.

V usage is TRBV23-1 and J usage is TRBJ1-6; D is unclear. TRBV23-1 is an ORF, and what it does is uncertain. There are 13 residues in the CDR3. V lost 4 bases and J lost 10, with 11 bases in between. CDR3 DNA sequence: TGCGCCAGCAGTCCTGTGACACCGTCACCCCTCCACTTT. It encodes CASSPVTPSPLHF.

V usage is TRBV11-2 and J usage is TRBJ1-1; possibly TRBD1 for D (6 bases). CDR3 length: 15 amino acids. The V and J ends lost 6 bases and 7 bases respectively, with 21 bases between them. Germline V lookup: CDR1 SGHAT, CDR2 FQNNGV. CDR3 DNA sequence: TGTGCCAGCAGGCCCGGGACACTCTTTGGGGGTGAAGCTTTCTTT. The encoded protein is CASRPGTLFGGEAFF.

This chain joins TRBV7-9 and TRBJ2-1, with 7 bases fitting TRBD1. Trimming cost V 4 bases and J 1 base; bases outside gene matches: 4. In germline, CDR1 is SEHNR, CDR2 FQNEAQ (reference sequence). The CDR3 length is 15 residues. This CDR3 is CASSSNRGSYNEQFF. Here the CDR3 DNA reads TGTGCCAGCAGCTCGAACAGGGGTTCCTACAATGAGCAGTTCTTC.